This T cell receptor (beta chain) was profiled in a study of blood T cell repertoires in COVID-19. The wider study: Samples representing acute and convalescent COVID-19 were sourced from the United States, Italy and Spain. Sample material is recorded as cDNA or gDNA derived from T cells, B-cell-depleted T cells, or PBMCs.

The ends lost 3 bases at V and 7 bases at J; junction bases unmatched: 6. The CDR3 consists of 15 residues. The germline CDR1 and CDR2 sequences are DFQATT and SNEGSKA (reference sequence). Authors' analysis steps: Cell counts per sample came from amplifying reference gene primers. The table came from immunoSEQ multiplex PCR; TCRdb's copy has only in-frame clones and leaves some out. V and J calls and clone size are copied from that table; D and trimming were computed from the DNA. The table lists over 150,000 clones, around 90% of them singletons. The sequence was collected from a woman aged 55-69 years who had recovered from COVID-19. This chain connects TRBV20-1 to TRBJ2-1, with 13 bases identical to TRBD2. The source material was peripheral blood. This CDR3 is CSASPLAGGENEQFF. CDR3 bases: TGCAGTGCTAGTCCACTAGCGGGGGGGGAGAATGAGCAGTTCTTC.